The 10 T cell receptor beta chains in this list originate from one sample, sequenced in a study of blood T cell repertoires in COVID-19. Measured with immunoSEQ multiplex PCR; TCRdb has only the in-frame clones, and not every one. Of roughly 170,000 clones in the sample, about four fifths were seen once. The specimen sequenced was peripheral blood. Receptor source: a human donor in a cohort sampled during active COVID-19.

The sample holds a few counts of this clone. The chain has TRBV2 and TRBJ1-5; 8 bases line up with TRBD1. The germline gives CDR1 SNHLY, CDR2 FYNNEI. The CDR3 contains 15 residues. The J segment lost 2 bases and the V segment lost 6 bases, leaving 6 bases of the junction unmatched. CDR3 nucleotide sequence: TGTGCCAGCAGGCCAGGGGGCGCAGGCAATCAGCCCCAGCATTTT. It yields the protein CASRPGGAGNQPQHF.

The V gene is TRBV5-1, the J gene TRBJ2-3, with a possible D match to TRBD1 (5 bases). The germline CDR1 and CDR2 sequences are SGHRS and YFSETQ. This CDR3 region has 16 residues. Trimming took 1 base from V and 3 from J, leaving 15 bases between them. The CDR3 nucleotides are TGCGCCAGCAGCTTGTCTAGGGGCTTGAGGACAGATACGCAGTATTTT. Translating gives CASSLSRGLRTDTQYF.

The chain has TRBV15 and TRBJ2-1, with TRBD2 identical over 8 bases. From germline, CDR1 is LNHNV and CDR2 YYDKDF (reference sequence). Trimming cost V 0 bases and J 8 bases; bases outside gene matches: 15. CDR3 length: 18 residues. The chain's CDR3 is CATSRDRTGGLEDHEQFF. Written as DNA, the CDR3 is TGTGCCACCAGCAGAGACCGGACGGGGGGGCTCGAGGACCATGAGCAGTTCTTC.

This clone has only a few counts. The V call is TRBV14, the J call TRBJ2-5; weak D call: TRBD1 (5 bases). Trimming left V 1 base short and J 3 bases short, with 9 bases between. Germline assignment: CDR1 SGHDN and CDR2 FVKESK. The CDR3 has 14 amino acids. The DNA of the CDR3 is TGTGCCAGCAGCCAAGTTGGCAGGGAAGAGACCCAGTACTTC. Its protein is CASSQVGREETQYF.

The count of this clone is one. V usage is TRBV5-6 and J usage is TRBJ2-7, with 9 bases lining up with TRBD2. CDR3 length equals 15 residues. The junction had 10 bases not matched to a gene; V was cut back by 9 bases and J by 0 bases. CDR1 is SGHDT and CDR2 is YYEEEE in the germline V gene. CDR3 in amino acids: CATETSGVSSYEQYF. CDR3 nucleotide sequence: TGTGCCACCGAGACTAGCGGCGTTAGCTCCTACGAGCAGTACTTC.

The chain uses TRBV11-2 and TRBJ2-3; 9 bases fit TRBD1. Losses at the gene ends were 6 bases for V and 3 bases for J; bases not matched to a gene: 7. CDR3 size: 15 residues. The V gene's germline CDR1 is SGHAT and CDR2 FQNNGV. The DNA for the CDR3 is TGTGCCAGCAGTCTCAACAGGGGGCTGACAGATACGCAGTATTTT. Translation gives CASSLNRGLTDTQYF. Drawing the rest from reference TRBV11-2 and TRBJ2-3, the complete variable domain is EAGVAQSPRYKIIEKRQSVAFWCNPISGHATLYWYQQILGQGPKLLIQFQNNGVVDDSQLPKDRFSAERLKGVDSTLKIQPAKLEDSAVYLCASSLNRGLTDTQYFGPGTRLTVL.

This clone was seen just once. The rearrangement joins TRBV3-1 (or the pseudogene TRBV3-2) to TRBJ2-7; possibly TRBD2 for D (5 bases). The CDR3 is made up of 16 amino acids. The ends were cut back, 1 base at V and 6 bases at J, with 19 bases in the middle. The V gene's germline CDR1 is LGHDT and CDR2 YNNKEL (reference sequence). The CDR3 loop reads CASSQAGLGGFGEQYF. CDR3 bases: TGTGCCAGCAGCCAAGCAGGCCTAGGAGGATTCGGCGAGCAGTACTTC.

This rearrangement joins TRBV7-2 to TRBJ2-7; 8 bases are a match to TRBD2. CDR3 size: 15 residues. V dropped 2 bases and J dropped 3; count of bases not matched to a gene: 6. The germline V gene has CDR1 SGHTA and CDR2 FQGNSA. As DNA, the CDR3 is TGTGCCAGCAGCTTAACTAGCGGAGGGATCTACGAGCAGTACTTC. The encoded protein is CASSLTSGGIYEQYF.

Here the CDR3 DNA reads TGTGCCAGCAGTACGGGACAGGGGTTCGGTAATGAGCAGTTCTTC. Translation gives CASSTGQGFGNEQFF. The rearrangement joins TRBV6-2 or TRBV6-3 to TRBJ2-1, with TRBD1 matching 10 bases. The trim removed 5 bases at V and 7 bases at J, leaving 8 bases unmatched. CDR3 length equals 15 residues. Germline V CDR1 and CDR2: MNHEY, SVGEGT.

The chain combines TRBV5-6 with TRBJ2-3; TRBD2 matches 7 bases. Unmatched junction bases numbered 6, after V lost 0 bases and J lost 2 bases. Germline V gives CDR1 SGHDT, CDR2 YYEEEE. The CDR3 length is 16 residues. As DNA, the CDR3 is TGTGCCAGCAGCTTGGGCGGGAGAGGCTTCACAGATACGCAGTATTTT. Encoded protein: CASSLGGRGFTDTQYF.